This T cell receptor beta chain derives from a study of T cell changes during pregnancy in multiple sclerosis. Germline CDR1 is SGDLS and CDR2 is YYNGEE. V dropped 0 bases and J dropped 0 bases, with 16 bases sitting between them. This CDR3 region has 18 residues. Libraries were prepared by immunoSEQ multiplex PCR; TCRdb keeps only in-frame clonotypes and omits some of them. The table has around 58,000 clones, 90% to 95% seen once. The receptor's source is a female donor with multiple sclerosis, enrolled in a pregnancy study. This chain connects TRBV9 to TRBJ2-1, with D possibly TRBD1 on 6 matching bases. Here the sequenced sample was peripheral blood, taken before pregnancy. Here the CDR3 reads CASSVAKGHPSSYNEQFF. The CDR3 DNA follows: TGTGCCAGCAGCGTAGCTAAGGGACATCCGAGCTCCTACAATGAGCAGTTCTTC.